This passage covers 14 T cell receptor beta chains from one sample sequenced in a study of T cell changes during pregnancy in multiple sclerosis. TCRdb keeps only in-frame clones here, not all; method: immunoSEQ multiplex PCR. This sample has about 40,000 clones, with 89% found just once. The sample here was CD4+ T cells from peripheral blood mononuclear cells, taken after pregnancy. The receptors here all came from a female donor with multiple sclerosis, enrolled in a pregnancy study.

V and J are TRBV4-1 and TRBJ1-1; the D gene is possibly TRBD1 (5 bases). This CDR3 has 17 residues. Germline-derived CDR1 and CDR2 are MGHRA and YSYEKL. The ends were cut back, 7 bases at V and 1 base at J, with 22 bases in the middle. In DNA, the CDR3 is TGCGCCAGCAAAAGTAGGGGCCATCGTTGGGGGAACACTGAAGCTTTCTTT. Residues: CASKSRGHRWGNTEAFF.

The chain links TRBV19 to TRBJ2-6; a weak D match, TRBD1 (5 bases). CDR1 LNHDA and CDR2 SQIVND come from the germline V gene (reference sequence). The CDR3 loop spans 14 amino acids. The germline V and J ends were trimmed by 5 bases and 2 bases, with 7 bases remaining between them. In nucleotides, the CDR3 is TGTGCCAGTAGTTTGACAGCTGGGGCCAACGTCCTGACTTTC. Its protein is CASSLTAGANVLTF.

J is TRBJ2-1 and V is TRBV5-1; 7 bases align to TRBD2. Germline CDR1 reads SGHRS; CDR2 reads YFSETQ. The CDR3 is 15 residues long. V shed 5 bases, J shed 4 bases, and the junction held 9 bases outside the gene matches. The DNA of the CDR3 is TGCGCCAGCAGGATCGGCGGGAGAGTATACAATGAGCAGTTCTTC. Translated, it gives CASRIGGRVYNEQFF.

This clone was found a few times. V and J are TRBV18 and TRBJ2-3; tentatively, D is TRBD2 (7 bases). Trimming took 3 bases from V and 2 from J, leaving 9 bases between them. This CDR3 contains 14 residues. The V gene's germline CDR1 is KGHSH and CDR2 LQKENI. The CDR3 nucleotides are TGTGCCAGCTCACCGGCGGGGGCCACAGATACGCAGTATTTT. Amino acid sequence: CASSPAGATDTQYF. Supplemented by reference TRBV18 and TRBJ2-3, the full variable domain reads NAGVMQNPRHLVRRRGQEARLRCSPMKGHSHVYWYRQLPEEGLKFMVYLQKENIIDESGMPKERFSAEFPKEGPSILRIQQVVRGDSAAYFCASSPAGATDTQYFGPGTRLTVL.

The V and J genes are TRBV7-9 and TRBJ2-3, with D possibly being TRBD1 (5 bases). CDR3 length equals 14 residues. The germline V and J ends were trimmed by 5 bases and 1 base, with 10 bases remaining between them. Germline CDR1 SEHNR, CDR2 FQNEAQ (reference sequence). As DNA, the CDR3 is TGTGCCAGCAGCCCGTTAGGGGGCACAGATACGCAGTATTTT. Protein sequence: CASSPLGGTDTQYF.

The chain combines TRBV27 with TRBJ2-3; TRBD2 agrees at 9 bases. Per the germline V gene, CDR1 is MNHEY and CDR2 is SMNVEV (reference sequence). The CDR3 loop spans 16 amino acids. V trimming: 6 bases; J trimming: 5 bases; junction bases outside the gene matches: 12. The CDR3 is CASSLWWREGRDTQYF. In DNA, the CDR3 is TGTGCCAGCAGCCTATGGTGGCGGGAGGGACGAGATACGCAGTATTTT.

Regarding this clone: One end of the junction fails to match germline, which may point to a read error. The CDR3 region is CASSLGGAKNIQYF. As DNA, the CDR3 is TGTGCCAGCAGTTTAGGGGGCGCCAAAAACATTCAGTACTTC. The chain has TRBV11-2 and TRBJ2-4, with 7 nucleotides matching TRBD1. The length of the CDR3 is 14 residues. Germline V gene lookup returns CDR1 SGHAT and CDR2 FQNNGV.

The gene calls are TRBV7-2 and TRBJ1-2; TRBD1 might be the D (6 bases). CDR3 length: 14 residues. Trimming removed 2 bases at V and 4 bases at J, with 11 bases between. Looked up from germline, CDR1 is SGHTA and CDR2 is FQGNSA. In DNA, the CDR3 is TGTGCCAGCAGCTTAAGGACAGTCCCCTATGGCTACACCTTC. As protein: CASSLRTVPYGYTF.

The chain joins TRBV5-1 to TRBJ2-1, with D tentatively TRBD1 (5 bases). Germline V CDR1 and CDR2: SGHRS, YFSETQ. This CDR3 spans 12 amino acids. V gave up 4 bases and J gave up 5 bases, with 7 bases separating them. DNA for the CDR3: TGCGCCAGCAGCAGGGGCCACAATGAGCAGTTCTTC. It yields the protein CASSRGHNEQFF.

This chain links TRBV11-2 with TRBJ2-1, with 10 bases lining up with TRBD1. The CDR3 covers 15 residues. Germline CDR1 SGHAT, CDR2 FQNNGV. Trimming at V came to 6 bases and at J to 7 bases, leaving 9 bases not matched to a gene. The CDR3: CASSSTGGEGNEQFF. DNA of the CDR3: TGTGCCAGCAGTTCGACAGGGGGCGAGGGGAATGAGCAGTTCTTC.

CDR3 sequence reads: CASSYQLAGTYNEQFF. CDR3 nucleotide sequence: TGTGCCAGCAGTTATCAACTAGCGGGCACCTACAATGAGCAGTTCTTC. The J gene is TRBJ2-1, the V gene TRBV6-5, with TRBD2 matching 9 bases. Germline CDR1 MNHEY, CDR2 SVGAGI. The ends lost 3 bases at V and 2 bases at J; junction bases unmatched: 5. The length of the CDR3 is 16 residues.

The rearrangement links TRBV7-9 to TRBJ1-1; TRBD1 matches at 8 bases. The V gene's germline CDR1 is SEHNR and CDR2 FQNEAQ (reference sequence). Losses at the gene ends were 7 bases for V and 6 bases for J; bases not matched to a gene: 10. The CDR3 extends over 14 amino acids. The CDR3: CASTGQAVMAEAFF. The CDR3 DNA sequence: TGTGCCAGCACGGGACAGGCGGTGATGGCTGAAGCTTTCTTT.

Here the CDR3 DNA reads TGTGCCAGTAAATACCTTGGGCAGTTGACAGATACGCAGTATTTT. Protein sequence: CASKYLGQLTDTQYF. The chain uses TRBV6-5 and TRBJ2-3; no firm D call. Trimming took 9 bases from V and 3 from J, leaving 19 bases between them. Germline values: CDR1 MNHEY, CDR2 SVGAGI. CDR3 length: 15 residues.

The chain recombines TRBV4-1 with TRBJ1-1; no clear D. The ends were cut back, 2 bases at V and 6 bases at J, with 13 bases in the middle. Germline-derived CDR1 and CDR2 are MGHRA and YSYEKL. This CDR3 region has 14 residues. The DNA for the CDR3 is TGCGCCAGCAGCCAATCCTCCTGGCGGGCTGAAGCTTTCTTT. This translates into CASSQSSWRAEAFF.